The TCR beta chain under discussion was sequenced for a study of blood T cell repertoires in COVID-19. On the study more broadly: Spain, Italy and the United States supplied samples that represented acute and convalescent COVID-19. Nucleic acid was either cDNA or gDNA, and it came from T cells, B-cell-depleted T cells, or PBMCs.

This table comes from immunoSEQ multiplex PCR, and its TCRdb copy is limited to in-frame clones, with some not included. The top ten clones hold 13% to 15% of a sample with about 170,000 clones, around four fifths of them seen once. This clone was detected a few times. The CDR3 runs to 14 residues. Germline V gene sequence: CDR1 MDHEN, CDR2 SYDVKM. The V gene lost 2 bases and the J gene lost 2 bases, with 10 bases spanning the gap. The specimen was peripheral blood. This rearrangement joins TRBV28 to TRBJ2-7, with a weak D call TRBD1 (5 bases). This clonotype was obtained from a woman in her 70s with COVID-19, enrolled during active disease. The CDR3: CASSLVGRAYEQYV. The CDR3 nucleotides are TGTGCCAGCAGTTTAGTTGGCAGGGCCTACGAGCAGTACGTC.